This T cell receptor beta chain originates from a study of T cell repertoires in cytomegalovirus infection. Study context: It was the public TCR beta signatures that indicated both CMV infection and matching HLA type. General study points: Identification of carriers of CMV plus the relevant HLA was achieved through cumulative public TCR beta family frequency.

There are many counts of this clonotype. What it binds is not known. V was pared by 7 bases and J by 6 bases, with 27 bases between. The CDR3 totals 17 residues. Germline-derived CDR1 and CDR2 are MNHNS and SASEGT. TCRdb passed the reads through MiXCR, listing each CDR3 protein once. The sample lists fewer than 350,000 distinct CDR3 sequences; 25% to 35% were seen once. The clonotype comes from a human donor in good health (CMV status not recorded). Some clones in this sample may be carry-over from other donors' samples. Material: cultured PBMCs, obtained from culture after CMV antigen stimulation. The V and J genes are TRBV6-1 and TRBJ1-2; D is possibly TRBD1 (5 bases). This CDR3 reads CASMRGPGRPIRHGYTF. CDR3 nucleotides: TGTGCCAGCATGCGGGGACCAGGGCGTCCTATTCGTCATGGCTACACCTTC.